This TCR beta chain was identified in a study of shared clonotypes between healthy human individuals. Germline V lookup: CDR1 MNHNS, CDR2 SASEGT. The CDR3 loop spans 13 amino acids. V lost 1 base to trimming and J lost 6 bases, with 10 bases between them. TCRdb's copy holds only in-frame clones and misses some; the assay was immunoSEQ multiplex PCR. This repertoire shows around 500,000 clones, 60% to 85% found once; its top ten account for 10% to 15%. This receptor was obtained from a woman aged 40 to 55 in good health. Some clones in this sample may be carry-over from other donors' samples. Material for sequencing was PBMCs. The chain links TRBV6-1 to TRBJ2-7; no firm D call. The CDR3 bases are TGTGCCAGCAGTGAAGTGGCCCGGAGCGAGCAGTACTTC. Residues: CASSEVARSEQYF.